The 4 T cell receptor beta chains listed next were all sequenced from one sample in a study of cytomegalovirus exposure and HLA in healthy donors. The PCR ran on 60 Vbeta and 13 Jbeta primers. TCRdb keeps only in-frame clones here, not all; method: immunoSEQ multiplex PCR. The sample yields approximately 70,000 clones, roughly 70% seen once. The sample consisted of PBMCs. Receptor source: a middle-aged woman in good health and CMV-seropositive.

The CDR3 nucleotides are TGCGCCAGCAGTGAGAGATTAGGGGAAGGGTACGAGCAGTACTTC. Protein: CASSERLGEGYEQYF. The rearrangement joins TRBV10-1 to TRBJ2-7; TRBD1 is a possible D gene (5 bases). From germline, CDR1 is WNHNN and CDR2 SYGVQD (reference sequence). V was shortened by 2 bases and J by 4 bases, with 15 bases between the two germline ends. The CDR3 loop spans 15 amino acids.

The chain has TRBV7-3 and TRBJ2-7; 7 bases fit TRBD1. The CDR3 runs 14 residues. Trimming at V came to 5 bases and at J to 2 bases, leaving 6 bases not matched to a gene. The germline CDR1 and CDR2 sequences are SGHTA and FQGTGA. In DNA form, the CDR3 reads TGTGCCAGCAGCGCCCAACAGGGGACCTACGAGCAGTACTTC. This encodes CASSAQQGTYEQYF.

The chain has TRBV19 and TRBJ2-6; 7 nucleotides match TRBD1. V lost 7 bases, J lost 2 bases, and 5 bases stayed unmatched. The germline V gene has CDR1 LNHDA and CDR2 SQIVND (reference sequence). This CDR3 is 15 amino acids long. The CDR3 nucleotides read TGTGCCAGTACCCCAGACAGGGCTGGGGCCAACGTCCTGACTTTC. Its protein is CASTPDRAGANVLTF.

The chain combines TRBV18 with TRBJ2-7, with D maybe TRBD1 (6 bases). Germline V gene data show CDR1 as KGHSH and CDR2 as LQKENI. CDR3 length: 16 amino acids. V lost 0 bases and J 0 bases, leaving 12 bases between the germline ends. The CDR3 region is CASSPPNRAVSYEQYF. CDR3 nucleotide sequence: TGTGCCAGCTCACCACCGAACAGGGCTGTCTCCTACGAGCAGTACTTC.